Listed below are T cell receptor beta chains from one sample, sequenced in a study of regulatory T cells in long-lasting Graves disease. Via MiXCR, TCRdb re-called the multiplex PCR reads, giving one row per CDR3 protein. The table shows approximately 360,000 distinct CDR3 sequences, with 10% to 15% occurring only once. The same sample was also used in a study of T cells in Graves' hyperthyroidism and ophthalmopathy.

The sample consisted of peripheral blood mononuclear cells (PBMCs), taken at new diagnosis, from a patient treated with antithyroid drugs. These receptors originate from a woman under 30 with Graves disease. CDR3s include the opening cysteine and the closing phenylalanine or tryptophan. Fields, in order: J gene, D gene, V gene, clone size, CDR3 protein, CDR3 DNA. A D gene is named only where the DNA matches it firmly. Clone sizes are given selectively: once, few, many, or a class where the clone is expanded.

j_gene: TRBJ2-1; d_gene: .; v_gene: TRBV7-3; abundance: few; CDR3aa: CASGNTVTNEQFF; CDR3nt: TGTGCCAGCGGAAACACAGTGACCAATGAGCAGTTCTTC
j_gene: TRBJ2-3; d_gene: TRBD2; v_gene: TRBV20-1; abundance: many; CDR3aa: CSARGEIGRERDTQYF; CDR3nt: TGCAGTGCTAGAGGGGAAATAGGGCGGGAGAGGGATACGCAGTATTTT
j_gene: TRBJ2-5; d_gene: .; v_gene: TRBV10-3; abundance: many; CDR3aa: CAISASNAGVRETQYF; CDR3nt: TGTGCCATCAGTGCCTCAAACGCAGGGGTACGAGAGACCCAGTACTTC
j_gene: TRBJ2-3; d_gene: TRBD2; v_gene: TRBV11-2; abundance: many; CDR3aa: CASQREATIITDTQYF; CDR3nt: TGTGCCAGCCAGCGGGAGGCTACAATCATAACAGATACGCAGTATTTT
j_gene: TRBJ2-5; d_gene: TRBD2; v_gene: TRBV5-6; abundance: many; CDR3aa: CASSVGTSGTETQYF; CDR3nt: TGTGCCAGCAGCGTGGGGACTAGCGGTACGGAGACCCAGTACTTC
j_gene: TRBJ2-6; d_gene: .; v_gene: TRBV6-2/TRBV6-3; abundance: few; CDR3aa: CASSSSGMPGANVLTF; CDR3nt: TGTGCCAGCAGTTCGTCGGGTATGCCTGGGGCCAACGTCCTGACTTTC
j_gene: TRBJ2-3; d_gene: TRBD1; v_gene: TRBV20-1; abundance: many; CDR3aa: CSARTTYGDRGNTRTDTQYF; CDR3nt: TGCAGTGCTAGAACGACGTACGGGGACAGGGGAAATACCCGCACAGATACGCAGTATTTT
j_gene: TRBJ2-7; d_gene: TRBD1; v_gene: TRBV29-1; abundance: once; CDR3aa: CSVEGFTGELDYEQYF; CDR3nt: TGCAGCGTTGAAGGTTTTACAGGGGAGTTGGACTACGAGCAGTACTTC
j_gene: TRBJ1-1; d_gene: .; v_gene: TRBV7-8; abundance: many; CDR3aa: CASSKGGTEAFF; CDR3nt: TGTGCCAGCAGCAAAGGAGGCACTGAAGCTTTCTTT
j_gene: TRBJ2-2; d_gene: .; v_gene: TRBV20-1; abundance: .; CDR3aa: CSASGASLDDGGELFF; CDR3nt: TGCAGTGCTAGTGGGGCGAGTCTGGATGACGGCGGGGAGCTGTTTTTT
j_gene: TRBJ2-1; d_gene: TRBD1; v_gene: TRBV7-9; abundance: .; CDR3aa: CASTQGQDPYNEQFF; CDR3nt: TGTGCCAGCACCCAAGGACAGGACCCCTACAATGAGCAGTTCTTC
j_gene: TRBJ2-1; d_gene: TRBD2; v_gene: TRBV24-1; abundance: many; CDR3aa: CATSDAGTSGDQFF; CDR3nt: TGTGCCACCAGTGATGCCGGGACTAGCGGGGACCAGTTCTTC
j_gene: TRBJ1-3; d_gene: .; v_gene: TRBV18; abundance: many; CDR3aa: CASSPTVGSGNTIYF; CDR3nt: TGTGCCAGCTCACCGACAGTAGGCTCGGGAAACACCATATATTTT
j_gene: TRBJ2-1; d_gene: TRBD1; v_gene: TRBV20-1; abundance: few; CDR3aa: CSASGQGVYNEQFF; CDR3nt: TGCAGTGCTTCAGGGCAGGGGGTCTACAATGAGCAGTTCTTC
j_gene: TRBJ2-5; d_gene: TRBD2; v_gene: TRBV4-1; abundance: few; CDR3aa: CASSQDASGRAWRGETQYF; CDR3nt: TGCGCCAGCAGCCAAGACGCAAGCGGGAGGGCCTGGAGAGGAGAGACCCAGTACTTC
j_gene: TRBJ1-1; d_gene: .; v_gene: TRBV2; abundance: many; CDR3aa: CASSTDRNTEAFF; CDR3nt: TGTGCCAGCAGTACGGACAGGAACACTGAAGCTTTCTTT
j_gene: TRBJ2-5; d_gene: .; v_gene: TRBV6-2/TRBV6-3; abundance: many; CDR3aa: CASSSGEWETQYF; CDR3nt: TGTGCCAGCAGTTCGGGGGAGTGGGAGACCCAGTACTTC
j_gene: TRBJ1-2; d_gene: TRBD1; v_gene: TRBV12-3/TRBV12-4; abundance: many; CDR3aa: CASVRTGGAWGYTF; CDR3nt: TGTGCCAGCGTTCGGACAGGGGGCGCTTGGGGCTACACCTTC
j_gene: TRBJ1-5; d_gene: .; v_gene: TRBV6-2/TRBV6-3; abundance: many; CDR3aa: CASSYPDADWISNQPQHF; CDR3nt: TGTGCCAGCAGTTACCCGGACGCAGATTGGATTAGCAATCAGCCCCAGCATTTT
j_gene: TRBJ2-1; d_gene: .; v_gene: TRBV20-1; abundance: .; CDR3aa: CSAPVSGVRDNEQFF; CDR3nt: TGCAGTGCTCCTGTTTCGGGGGTTCGGGACAATGAGCAGTTCTTC
j_gene: TRBJ1-2; d_gene: .; v_gene: TRBV7-2; abundance: .; CDR3aa: CASSHTGLRGYGYTF; CDR3nt: TGTGCCAGCAGCCACACGGGACTTCGTGGCTATGGCTACACCTTC
j_gene: TRBJ2-4; d_gene: .; v_gene: TRBV30; abundance: many; CDR3aa: CAWDQGGDIQYF; CDR3nt: TGTGCCTGGGACCAGGGGGGGGACATTCAGTACTTC
j_gene: TRBJ2-1; d_gene: .; v_gene: TRBV4-2; abundance: many; CDR3aa: CASSQDQLGGAYNEQFF; CDR3nt: TGTGCCAGCAGCCAAGACCAATTGGGCGGAGCTTACAATGAGCAGTTCTTC
j_gene: TRBJ2-1; d_gene: .; v_gene: TRBV20-1; abundance: many; CDR3aa: CSAQWDNSYNEQFF; CDR3nt: TGCAGTGCTCAATGGGACAACTCCTACAATGAGCAGTTCTTC
j_gene: TRBJ2-5; d_gene: .; v_gene: TRBV12-3/TRBV12-4; abundance: many; CDR3aa: CASSLLKGGQETQYF; CDR3nt: TGTGCCAGCAGTCTCTTAAAGGGGGGACAAGAGACCCAGTACTTC
j_gene: TRBJ1-1; d_gene: .; v_gene: TRBV5-1; abundance: many; CDR3aa: CASVAIPGSSNTEAFF; CDR3nt: TGCGCCAGTGTCGCCATCCCAGGGTCATCTAACACTGAAGCTTTCTTT
j_gene: TRBJ2-3; d_gene: .; v_gene: TRBV12-3/TRBV12-4; abundance: .; CDR3aa: CASSQERLTQYF; CDR3nt: TGTGCCAGCAGCCAGGAACGGCTTACGCAGTATTTT
j_gene: TRBJ2-7; d_gene: TRBD2; v_gene: TRBV20-1; abundance: many; CDR3aa: CSARSSGFYEQYF; CDR3nt: TGCAGTGCTAGGAGTAGCGGGTTTTACGAGCAGTACTTC
j_gene: TRBJ2-5; d_gene: .; v_gene: TRBV6-2/TRBV6-3; abundance: many; CDR3aa: CASRARDQETQYF; CDR3nt: TGTGCCAGCAGGGCAAGGGACCAAGAGACCCAGTACTTC
j_gene: TRBJ2-3; d_gene: .; v_gene: TRBV5-6; abundance: .; CDR3aa: CASSLIAQGRTDTQYF; CDR3nt: TGTGCCAGCAGCTTGATAGCACAGGGGAGGACAGATACGCAGTATTTT
j_gene: TRBJ1-6; d_gene: TRBD1; v_gene: TRBV7-9; abundance: many; CDR3aa: CASSFGQGNSPLHF; CDR3nt: TGTGCCAGCAGCTTTGGACAGGGGAATTCACCCCTCCACTTT
j_gene: TRBJ2-5; d_gene: TRBD2; v_gene: TRBV12-3/TRBV12-4; abundance: .; CDR3aa: CASRAGGLGGETQYF; CDR3nt: TGTGCCAGCAGGGCGGGGGGTCTCGGGGGAGAGACCCAGTACTTC
j_gene: TRBJ1-5; d_gene: TRBD1; v_gene: TRBV2; abundance: many; CDR3aa: CASSDVGQGIGNQPQHF; CDR3nt: TGTGCCAGCAGTGACGTAGGACAGGGGATCGGCAATCAGCCCCAGCATTTT
j_gene: TRBJ2-7; d_gene: TRBD2; v_gene: TRBV12-3/TRBV12-4; abundance: many; CDR3aa: CASSLARGGGLSSYEQYF; CDR3nt: TGTGCCAGCAGTCTGGCCCGGGGCGGGGGATTGTCCTCCTACGAGCAGTACTTC
j_gene: TRBJ1-5; d_gene: TRBD1; v_gene: TRBV20-1; abundance: many; CDR3aa: CSARPQGAWNQPQHF; CDR3nt: TGCAGTGCTCGACCGCAGGGGGCATGGAATCAGCCCCAGCATTTT
j_gene: TRBJ2-5; d_gene: .; v_gene: TRBV3-1; abundance: many; CDR3aa: CASSLPLGETQYF; CDR3nt: TGTGCCAGCAGCCTGCCCTTAGGGGAGACCCAGTACTTC
j_gene: TRBJ2-1; d_gene: .; v_gene: TRBV28; abundance: many; CDR3aa: CASSWTQNPFNEQFF; CDR3nt: TGTGCCAGCAGTTGGACCCAAAACCCATTCAATGAGCAGTTCTTC
j_gene: TRBJ2-7; d_gene: .; v_gene: TRBV6-1; abundance: few; CDR3aa: CASSSHTGRGGSYEQYF; CDR3nt: TGTGCCAGCAGTAGCCACACAGGCAGGGGGGGCTCCTACGAGCAGTACTTC
j_gene: TRBJ2-1; d_gene: TRBD2; v_gene: TRBV4-2; abundance: .; CDR3aa: CASRAGGPNEQFF; CDR3nt: TGTGCCAGCAGGGCGGGGGGGCCAAATGAGCAGTTCTTC
j_gene: TRBJ2-5; d_gene: TRBD1; v_gene: TRBV10-3; abundance: .; CDR3aa: CATWRDRVETQYF; CDR3nt: TGTGCCACATGGCGGGACAGGGTGGAGACCCAGTACTTC
j_gene: TRBJ1-1; d_gene: .; v_gene: TRBV7-8; abundance: many; CDR3aa: CASSLWDIMNTEAFF; CDR3nt: TGTGCCAGCAGCCTGTGGGACATCATGAACACTGAAGCTTTCTTT